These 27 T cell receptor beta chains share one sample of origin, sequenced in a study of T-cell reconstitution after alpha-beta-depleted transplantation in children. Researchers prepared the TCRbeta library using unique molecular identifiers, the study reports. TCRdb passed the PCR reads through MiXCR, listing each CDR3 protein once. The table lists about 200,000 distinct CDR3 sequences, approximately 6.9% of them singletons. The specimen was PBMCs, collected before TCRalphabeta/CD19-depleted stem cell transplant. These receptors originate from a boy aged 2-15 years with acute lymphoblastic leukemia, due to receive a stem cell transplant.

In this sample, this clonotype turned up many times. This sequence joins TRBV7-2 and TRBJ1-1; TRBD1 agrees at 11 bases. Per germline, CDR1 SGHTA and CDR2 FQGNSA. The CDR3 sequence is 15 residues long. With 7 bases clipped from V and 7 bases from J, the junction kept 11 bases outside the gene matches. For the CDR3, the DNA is TGTGCCAGCACGAGGACAGGGGGCGGAATTAGTGAAGCTTTCTTT. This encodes CASTRTGGGISEAFF. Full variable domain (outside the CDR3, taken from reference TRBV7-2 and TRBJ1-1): GAGVSQSPSNKVTEKGKDVELRCDPISGHTALYWYRQSLGQGLEFLIYFQGNSAPDKSGLPSDRFSAERTGGSVSTLTIQRTQQEDSAVYLCASTRTGGGISEAFFGQGTRLTVV.

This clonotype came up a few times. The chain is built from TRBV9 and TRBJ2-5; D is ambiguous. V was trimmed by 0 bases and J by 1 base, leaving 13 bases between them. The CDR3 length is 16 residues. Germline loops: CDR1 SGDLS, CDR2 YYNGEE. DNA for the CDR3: TGTGCCAGCAGCGTAGGTATGGGCAGGACCCAAGAGACCCAGTACTTC. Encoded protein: CASSVGMGRTQETQYF. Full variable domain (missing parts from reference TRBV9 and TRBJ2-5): DSGVTQTPKHLITATGQRVTLRCSPRSGDLSVYWYQQSLDQGLQFLIQYYNGEERAKGNILERFSAQQFPDLHSELNLSSLELGDSALYFCASSVGMGRTQETQYFGPGTRLLVL.

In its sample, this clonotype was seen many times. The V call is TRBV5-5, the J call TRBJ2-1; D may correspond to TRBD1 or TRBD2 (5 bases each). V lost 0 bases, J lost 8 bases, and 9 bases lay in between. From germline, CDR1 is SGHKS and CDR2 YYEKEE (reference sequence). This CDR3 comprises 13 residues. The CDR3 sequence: CASSLDPGHEQFF. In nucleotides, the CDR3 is TGTGCCAGCAGCTTGGATCCGGGGCATGAGCAGTTCTTC.

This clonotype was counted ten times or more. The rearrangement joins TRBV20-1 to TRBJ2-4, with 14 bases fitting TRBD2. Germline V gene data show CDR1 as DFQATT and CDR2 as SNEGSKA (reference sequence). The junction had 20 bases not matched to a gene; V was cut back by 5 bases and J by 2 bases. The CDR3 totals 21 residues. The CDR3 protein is CSAPNFMGLAGEGRSKNIQYF. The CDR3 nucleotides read TGCAGTGCTCCAAACTTCATGGGACTAGCGGGAGAAGGCCGCTCCAAAAACATTCAGTACTTC.

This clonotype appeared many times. The CDR3 DNA sequence: TGCGCCAGCAGCTTGGGGATCTCCGGCGAGCAGTACTTC. Residues: CASSLGISGEQYF. The chain joins TRBV5-1 to TRBJ2-7; D gene ambiguous. V lost 0 bases and J 6 bases, leaving 10 bases between the germline ends. CDR1 SGHRS and CDR2 YFSETQ come from the germline V gene. CDR3 length: 13 residues.

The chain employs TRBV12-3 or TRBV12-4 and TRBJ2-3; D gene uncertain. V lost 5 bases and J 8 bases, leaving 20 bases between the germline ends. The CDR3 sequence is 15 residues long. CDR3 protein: CASSPRAARIGTQYF. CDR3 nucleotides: TGTGCCAGCAGTCCTCGGGCCGCCCGGATAGGTACGCAGTATTTT.

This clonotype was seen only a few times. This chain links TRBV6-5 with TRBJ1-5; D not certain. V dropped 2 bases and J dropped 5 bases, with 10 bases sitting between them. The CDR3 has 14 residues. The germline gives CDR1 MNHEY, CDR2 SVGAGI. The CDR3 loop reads CASSYLEKDQPQHF. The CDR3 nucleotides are TGTGCCAGCAGTTACCTGGAAAAAGATCAGCCCCAGCATTTT.

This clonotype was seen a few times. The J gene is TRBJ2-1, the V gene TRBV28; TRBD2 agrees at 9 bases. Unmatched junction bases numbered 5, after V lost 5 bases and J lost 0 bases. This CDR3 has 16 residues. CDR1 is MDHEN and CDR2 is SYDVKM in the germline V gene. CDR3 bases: TGTGCCAGCAGTCAGAGCGGGGGGCGCTCCTACAATGAGCAGTTCTTC. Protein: CASSQSGGRSYNEQFF.

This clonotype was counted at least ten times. CDR3 sequence (DNA): TGCGCCAGCAGCGCAGGACAGGGCCGGGGTCAGCCCCAGCATTTT. It encodes CASSAGQGRGQPQHF. V gene TRBV5-1 combines with J gene TRBJ1-5; TRBD1 matches 8 bases. V lost 4 bases, J lost 6 bases, and 9 bases stayed unmatched. The CDR3 is 15 residues long. In germline, CDR1 is SGHRS, CDR2 YFSETQ.

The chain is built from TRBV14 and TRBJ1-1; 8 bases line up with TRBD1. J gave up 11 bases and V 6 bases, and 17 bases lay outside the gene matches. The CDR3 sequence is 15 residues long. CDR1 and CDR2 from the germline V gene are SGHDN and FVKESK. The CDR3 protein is CASSLSGTGPGRAFF. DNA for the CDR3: TGTGCCAGCAGTCTATCCGGGACAGGCCCCGGGAGGGCTTTCTTT.

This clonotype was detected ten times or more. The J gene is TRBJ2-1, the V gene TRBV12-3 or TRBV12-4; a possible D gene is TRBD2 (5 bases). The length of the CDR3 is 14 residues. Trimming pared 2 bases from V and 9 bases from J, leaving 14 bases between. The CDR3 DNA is TGTGCCAGCAGTTTAAGAGGGATTAGGAGTGAGCAGTTCTTC. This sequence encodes CASSLRGIRSEQFF.

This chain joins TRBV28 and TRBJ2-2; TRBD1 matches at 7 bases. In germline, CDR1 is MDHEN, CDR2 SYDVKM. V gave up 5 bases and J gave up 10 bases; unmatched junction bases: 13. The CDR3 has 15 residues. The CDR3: CASSLHHRGRSELFF. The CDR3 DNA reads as TGTGCCAGCAGTCTTCACCACAGGGGAAGGTCGGAGCTGTTTTTT.

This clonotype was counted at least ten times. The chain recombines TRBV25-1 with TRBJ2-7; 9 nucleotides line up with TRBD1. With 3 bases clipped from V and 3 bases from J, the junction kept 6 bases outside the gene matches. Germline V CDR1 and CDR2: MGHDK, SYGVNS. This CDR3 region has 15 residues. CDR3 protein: CASSDRDREFYEQYF. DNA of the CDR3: TGTGCCAGCAGTGACAGGGACAGGGAATTCTACGAGCAGTACTTC.

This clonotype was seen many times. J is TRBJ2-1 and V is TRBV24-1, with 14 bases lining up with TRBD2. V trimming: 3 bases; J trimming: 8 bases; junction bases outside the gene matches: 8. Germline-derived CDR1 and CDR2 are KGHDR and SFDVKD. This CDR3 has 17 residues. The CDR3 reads CATSDLTTSGGAHEQFF. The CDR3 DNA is TGTGCCACCAGTGATCTAACGACTAGCGGGGGGGCCCATGAGCAGTTCTTC.

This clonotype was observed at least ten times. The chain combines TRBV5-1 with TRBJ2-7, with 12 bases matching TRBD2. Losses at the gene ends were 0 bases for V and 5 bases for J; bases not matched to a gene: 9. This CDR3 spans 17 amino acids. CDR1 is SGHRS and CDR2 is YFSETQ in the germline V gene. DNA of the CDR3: TGCGCCAGCAGCTTGGGACTAGCGGGGGCCGAAATGGACGAGCAGTACTTC. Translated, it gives CASSLGLAGAEMDEQYF.

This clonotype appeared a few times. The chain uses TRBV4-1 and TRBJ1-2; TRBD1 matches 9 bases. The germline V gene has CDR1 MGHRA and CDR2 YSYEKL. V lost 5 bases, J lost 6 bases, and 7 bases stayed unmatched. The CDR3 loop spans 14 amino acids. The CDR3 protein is CASSSDRGSHGYTF. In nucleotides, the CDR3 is TGCGCCAGCAGCTCGGACAGGGGTTCTCATGGCTACACCTTC.

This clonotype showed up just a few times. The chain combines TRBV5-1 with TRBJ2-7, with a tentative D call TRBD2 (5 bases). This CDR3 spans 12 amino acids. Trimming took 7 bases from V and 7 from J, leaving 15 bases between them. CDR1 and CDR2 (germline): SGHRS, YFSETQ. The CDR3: CASGPLGGEQYF. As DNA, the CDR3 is TGCGCCAGCGGGCCCCTGGGCGGGGAGCAGTACTTC.

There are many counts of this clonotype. Here the CDR3 DNA reads TGCAGCGCGGTGGGTAGCGGGGATGGCACAGATACGCAGTATTTT. Protein product: CSAVGSGDGTDTQYF. The chain recombines TRBV29-1 with TRBJ2-3; 8 positions agree with TRBD2. Germline CDR1 reads SQVTM; CDR2 reads ANQGSEA. V was clipped by 7 bases and J by 1 base; unmatched bases: 10. CDR3 length: 15 residues.

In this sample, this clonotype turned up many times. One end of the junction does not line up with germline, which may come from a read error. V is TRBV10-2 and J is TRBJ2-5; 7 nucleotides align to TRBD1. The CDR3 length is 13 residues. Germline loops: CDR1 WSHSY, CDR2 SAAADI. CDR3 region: CASRGQYQETQYF. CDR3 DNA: TGCGCCAGCAGGGGACAGTACCAGGAGACCCAGTACTTC.

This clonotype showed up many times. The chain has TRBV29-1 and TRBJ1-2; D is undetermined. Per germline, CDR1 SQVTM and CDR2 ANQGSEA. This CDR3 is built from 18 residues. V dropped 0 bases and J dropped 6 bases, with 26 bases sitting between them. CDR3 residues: CSVEDRVKQTELRNGYTF. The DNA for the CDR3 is TGCAGCGTTGAAGATCGCGTGAAACAAACTGAACTACGAAATGGCTACACCTTC.

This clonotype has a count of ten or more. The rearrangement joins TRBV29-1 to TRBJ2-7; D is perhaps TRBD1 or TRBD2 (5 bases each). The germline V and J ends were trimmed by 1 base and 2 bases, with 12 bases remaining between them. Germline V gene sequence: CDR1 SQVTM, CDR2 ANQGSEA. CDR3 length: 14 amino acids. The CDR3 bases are TGCAGCGTTGAAGGAGGCCAGGGAGCCTACGAGCAGTACTTC. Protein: CSVEGGQGAYEQYF.

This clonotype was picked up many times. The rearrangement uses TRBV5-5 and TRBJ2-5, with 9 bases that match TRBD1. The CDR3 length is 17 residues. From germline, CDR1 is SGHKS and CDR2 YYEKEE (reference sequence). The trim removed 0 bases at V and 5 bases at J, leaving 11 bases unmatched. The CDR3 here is CASSLASLGQGVETQYF. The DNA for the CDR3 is TGTGCCAGCAGCTTGGCATCCTTGGGACAGGGAGTGGAGACCCAGTACTTC. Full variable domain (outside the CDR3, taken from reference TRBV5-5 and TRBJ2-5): DAGVTQSPTHLIKTRGQQVTLRCSPISGHKSVSWYQQVLGQGPQFIFQYYEKEERGRGNFPDRFSARQFPNYSSELNVNALLLGDSALYLCASSLASLGQGVETQYFGPGTRLLVL.

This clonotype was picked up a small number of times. The CDR3 DNA reads as TGTGCCAGCAGTTACGGGGGGTGGCGCACTGAAGCTTTCTTT. It codes for CASSYGGWRTEAFF. The chain carries TRBV6-5 and TRBJ1-1; D possibly corresponds to TRBD1 (5 bases). Germline V gene data show CDR1 as MNHEY and CDR2 as SVGAGI. The CDR3 contains 14 residues. The ends were cut back, 2 bases at V and 4 bases at J, with 11 bases in the middle.

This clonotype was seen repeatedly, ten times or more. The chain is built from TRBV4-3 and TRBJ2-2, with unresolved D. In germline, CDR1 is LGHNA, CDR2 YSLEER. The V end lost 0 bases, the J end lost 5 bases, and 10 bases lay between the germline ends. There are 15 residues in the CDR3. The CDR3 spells CASSQEIYVTGELFF. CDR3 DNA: TGCGCCAGCAGCCAAGAAATCTATGTAACCGGGGAGCTGTTTTTT.

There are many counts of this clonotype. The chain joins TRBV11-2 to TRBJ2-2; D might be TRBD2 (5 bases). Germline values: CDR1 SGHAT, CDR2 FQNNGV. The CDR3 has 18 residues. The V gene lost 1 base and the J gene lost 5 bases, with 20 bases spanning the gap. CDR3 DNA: TGTGCCAGCAGCTTAGTCATGGACCCGGGAATTGGAACCGGGGAGCTGTTTTTT. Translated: CASSLVMDPGIGTGELFF.

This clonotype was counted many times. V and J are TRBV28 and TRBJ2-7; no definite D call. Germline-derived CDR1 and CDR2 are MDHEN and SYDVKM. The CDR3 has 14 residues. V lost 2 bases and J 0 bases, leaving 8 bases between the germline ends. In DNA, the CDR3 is TGTGCCAGCAGTTTAGTAGCCAACTCCTACGAGCAGTACTTC. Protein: CASSLVANSYEQYF.

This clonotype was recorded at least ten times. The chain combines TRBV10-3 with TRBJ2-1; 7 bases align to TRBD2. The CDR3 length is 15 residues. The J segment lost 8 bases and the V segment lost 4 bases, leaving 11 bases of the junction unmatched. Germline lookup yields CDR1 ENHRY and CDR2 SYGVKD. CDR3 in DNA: TGTGCCATCAGTGGAACCGGGACTAAGAGTCATGAGCAGTTCTTC. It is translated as CAISGTGTKSHEQFF.